This T cell receptor beta chain was found in a study of blood T cells in healthy people across ages. With a J-beta primer mix and a sample-barcoded 5' primer, a second PCR ran about 7 to 11 cycles. Each cDNA molecule carried a tag from a template-switch adaptor that contained 12 random nucleotides. TCRdb reprocessed the 5' RACE reads with MiXCR, giving one entry per CDR3 protein. This sample has fewer than 900,000 distinct CDR3 sequences, with around 46% found just once. CDR1 is MDHEN and CDR2 is SYDVKM in the germline V gene. CDR3 length: 14 residues. Trimming removed 7 bases from V and 8 bases from J, with 18 bases in between.

This TCR derives from a woman in her fifties or sixties in good health. V and J are TRBV28 and TRBJ2-1, with unresolved D. Specimen: blood. The DNA of the CDR3 is TGTGCCAGCACTCCCCCCGGCAGGCCACATGAGCAGTTCTTC. Its protein is CASTPPGRPHEQFF.